This T cell receptor beta chain is drawn from a study of cytomegalovirus exposure and HLA in healthy donors. Only in-frame clones appear in the TCRdb table, and some are missing; sequencing was by immunoSEQ multiplex PCR. The repertoire has 85,000 to 130,000 clones, 88% of them found once; the top ten carry 1.5% to 2%. Sequenced input: PBMCs. The clonotype comes from a young woman in good health and CMV-seropositive.

The CDR3 loop is CASSYVAGGNYGYTF. The CDR3, as DNA: TGTGCCAGCAGTTACGTCGCAGGGGGTAACTATGGCTACACCTTC. The chain is built from TRBV6-5 and TRBJ1-2; TRBD1 matches at 7 bases. The junction had 4 bases not matched to a gene; V was cut back by 2 bases and J by 1 base. The CDR3 runs 15 residues. Germline V gene data show CDR1 as MNHEY and CDR2 as SVGAGI.